This TCR beta chain was captured by sequencing in a study of T cells in Graves' hyperthyroidism and ophthalmopathy. Study-wide background: Staff took peripheral blood when the initial diagnosis was made, before any treatment began.

Those with hyperthyroidism were 18 to 65 years old, newly diagnosed, and ill for under 2 months. About this clonotype: Its antigen is not identified.

Study results and caveats: Separating ophthalmopathy from stable hyperthyroidism was achieved by a 13 V-J model.

Amplified TCR beta CDR3 regions derived from RNA transcripts. During a first-round RT-PCR of the TCR CDR3, the HTBI primer set was used. One entry per CDR3 protein, called by TCRdb with MiXCR from the multiplex PCR reads. The sample shows hundreds of thousands of distinct CDR3 sequences, approximately 14% of them seen only once. CDR1 MNHEY and CDR2 SVGEGT come from the germline V gene. The CDR3 extends over 14 amino acids. V lost 2 bases, J lost 17 bases, and 19 bases lay in between. Sequenced sample: blood. The TCR was taken from a woman aged 25 to 45 with Graves' hyperthyroidism. The genes are TRBV6-2 or TRBV6-3 and TRBJ1-6, with D perhaps TRBD1 (6 bases). The CDR3: CASSYGARGRPIHF. The CDR3 DNA reads TGTGCCAGCAGTTACGGGGCGCGGGGGCGGCCGATCCACTTT.